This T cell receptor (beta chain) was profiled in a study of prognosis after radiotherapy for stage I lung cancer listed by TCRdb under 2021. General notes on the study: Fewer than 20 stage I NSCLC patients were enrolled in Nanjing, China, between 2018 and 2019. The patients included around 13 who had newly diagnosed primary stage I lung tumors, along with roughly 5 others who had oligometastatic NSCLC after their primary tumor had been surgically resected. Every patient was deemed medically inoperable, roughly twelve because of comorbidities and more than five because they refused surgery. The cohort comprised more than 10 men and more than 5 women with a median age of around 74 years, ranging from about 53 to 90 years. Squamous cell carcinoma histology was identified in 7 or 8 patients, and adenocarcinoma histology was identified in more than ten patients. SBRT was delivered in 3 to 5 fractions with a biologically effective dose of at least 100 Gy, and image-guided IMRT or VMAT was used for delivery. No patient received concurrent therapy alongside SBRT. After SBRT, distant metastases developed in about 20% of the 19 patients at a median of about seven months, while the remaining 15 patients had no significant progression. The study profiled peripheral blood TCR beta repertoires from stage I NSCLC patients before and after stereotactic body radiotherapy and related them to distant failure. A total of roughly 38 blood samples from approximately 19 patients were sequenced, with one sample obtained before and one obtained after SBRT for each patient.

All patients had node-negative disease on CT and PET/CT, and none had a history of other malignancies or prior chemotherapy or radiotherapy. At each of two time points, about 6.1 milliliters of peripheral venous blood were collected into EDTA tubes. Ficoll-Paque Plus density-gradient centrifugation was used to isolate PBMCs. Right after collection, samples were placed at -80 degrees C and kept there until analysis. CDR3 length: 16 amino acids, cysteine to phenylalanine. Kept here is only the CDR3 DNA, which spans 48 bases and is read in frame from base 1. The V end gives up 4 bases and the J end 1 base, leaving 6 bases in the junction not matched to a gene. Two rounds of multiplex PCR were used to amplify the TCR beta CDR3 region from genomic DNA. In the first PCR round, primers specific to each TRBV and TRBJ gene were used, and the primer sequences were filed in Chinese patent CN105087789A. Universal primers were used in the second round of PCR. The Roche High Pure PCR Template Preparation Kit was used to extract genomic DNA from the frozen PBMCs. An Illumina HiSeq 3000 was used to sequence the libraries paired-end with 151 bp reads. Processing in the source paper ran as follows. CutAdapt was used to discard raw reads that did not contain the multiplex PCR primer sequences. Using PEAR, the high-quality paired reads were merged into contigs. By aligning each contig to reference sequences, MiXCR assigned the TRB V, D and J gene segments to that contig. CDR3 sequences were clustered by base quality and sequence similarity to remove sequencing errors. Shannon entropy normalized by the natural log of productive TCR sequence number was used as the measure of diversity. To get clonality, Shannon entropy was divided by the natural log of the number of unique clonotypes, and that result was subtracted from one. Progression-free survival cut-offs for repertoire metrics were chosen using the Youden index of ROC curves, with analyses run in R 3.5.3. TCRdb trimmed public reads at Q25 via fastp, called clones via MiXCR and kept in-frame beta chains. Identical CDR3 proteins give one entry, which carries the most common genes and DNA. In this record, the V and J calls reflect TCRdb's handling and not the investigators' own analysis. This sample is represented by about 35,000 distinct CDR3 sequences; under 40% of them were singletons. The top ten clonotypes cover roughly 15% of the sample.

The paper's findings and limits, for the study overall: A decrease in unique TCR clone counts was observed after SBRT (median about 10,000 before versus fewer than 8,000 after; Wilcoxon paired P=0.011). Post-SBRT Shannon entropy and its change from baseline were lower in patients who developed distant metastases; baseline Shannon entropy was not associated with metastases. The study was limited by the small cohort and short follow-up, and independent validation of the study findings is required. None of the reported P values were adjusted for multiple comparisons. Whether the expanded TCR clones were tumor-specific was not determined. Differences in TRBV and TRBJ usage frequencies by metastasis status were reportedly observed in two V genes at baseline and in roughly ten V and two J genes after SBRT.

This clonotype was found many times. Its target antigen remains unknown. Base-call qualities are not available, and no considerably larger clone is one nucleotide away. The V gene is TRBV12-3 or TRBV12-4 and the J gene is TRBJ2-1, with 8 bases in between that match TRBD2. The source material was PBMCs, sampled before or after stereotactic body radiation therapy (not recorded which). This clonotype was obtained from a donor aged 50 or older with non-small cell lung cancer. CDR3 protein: CASSSLLADSYNEQFF. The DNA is TGTGCCAGCAGTTCCTTACTAGCGGATTCCTACAATGAGCAGTTCTTC.